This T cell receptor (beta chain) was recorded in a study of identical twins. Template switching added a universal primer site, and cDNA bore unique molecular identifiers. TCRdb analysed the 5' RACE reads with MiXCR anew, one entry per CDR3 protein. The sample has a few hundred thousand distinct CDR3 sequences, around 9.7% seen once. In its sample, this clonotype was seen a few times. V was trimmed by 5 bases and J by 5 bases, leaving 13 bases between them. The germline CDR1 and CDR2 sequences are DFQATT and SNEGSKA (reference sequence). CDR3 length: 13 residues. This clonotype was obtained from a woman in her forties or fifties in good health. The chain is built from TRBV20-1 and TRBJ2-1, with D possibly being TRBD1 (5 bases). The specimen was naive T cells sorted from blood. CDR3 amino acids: CSAGFRADNEQFF. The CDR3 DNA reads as TGCAGTGCTGGGTTCAGGGCGGACAATGAGCAGTTCTTC.